Each of the 8 T cell receptor beta chains below was sequenced from the same sample in a study of post-analysis software for immune sequencing data. Findings of the study overall: In patients, four to six TRBV segments were more frequent than in controls, with TRBV5-6, TRBV5-1 and TRBV20-1 among them.

These receptors are not linked to any known antigen. The library was made from cDNA and included unique molecular identifiers. TCRdb re-called the PCR reads through MiXCR, storing one row per CDR3 protein. The data show roughly 600,000 distinct CDR3 sequences, about 40% seen once. Sequenced sample: blood. These receptors all come from a girl under 18 with multiple sclerosis.

This clonotype has only a few counts. V and J are TRBV20-1 and TRBJ2-3; 10 positions agree with TRBD1. V dropped 5 bases and J dropped 0; count of bases not matched to a gene: 5. The CDR3 has 15 residues. The germline V gene encodes CDR1 DFQATT and CDR2 SNEGSKA (reference sequence). The CDR3 DNA reads as TGCAGTGCTCCGACAGGGGGCTTTAGCACAGATACGCAGTATTTT. Protein: CSAPTGGFSTDTQYF.

V and J are TRBV12-3 or TRBV12-4 and TRBJ1-4; 7 positions agree with TRBD1. The CDR3 length is 13 residues. With V trimmed by 6 bases and J by 8 bases, 6 bases remained unmatched. The CDR3 spells CASSPTGKEKLFF. The CDR3 region has the DNA TGTGCCAGCAGCCCGACAGGGAAGGAAAAACTGTTTTTT.

This clonotype was observed a handful of times. This chain joins TRBV7-2 and TRBJ2-7; 9 bases align to TRBD1. Germline lookup yields CDR1 SGHTA and CDR2 FQGNSA. This CDR3 comprises 14 residues. The J segment lost 9 bases and the V segment lost 1 base, leaving 7 bases of the junction unmatched. Written as DNA, the CDR3 is TGTGCCAGCAGCTTAGAACAGGGGGCGTTTGGGCAGTACTTC. It is translated as CASSLEQGAFGQYF.

The V gene is TRBV5-4, the J gene TRBJ1-6, with no clear D. The CDR3 has 16 amino acids. V was trimmed by 4 bases and J by 5 bases, leaving 16 bases between them. Germline CDR1 and CDR2: SGHNT and YYREEE (reference sequence). CDR3 in DNA: TGTGCCAGCAGCCCGGCTCGGGTTAACGATAATTCACCCCTCCACTTT. It translates to CASSPARVNDNSPLHF.

This chain connects TRBV5-1 to TRBJ2-1; 8 bases match TRBD1. CDR1 is SGHRS, CDR2 YFSETQ, per germline. The CDR3 extends over 17 amino acids. Unmatched junction bases numbered 8, after V lost 3 bases and J lost 0 bases. The CDR3 DNA follows: TGCGCCAGCAGCTACGGGACAGGTCAACTCTCCTACAATGAGCAGTTCTTC. Translating gives CASSYGTGQLSYNEQFF.

This chain uses TRBV7-8 with TRBJ2-3, with 9 bases fitting TRBD1. Per the germline V gene, CDR1 is SGHVS and CDR2 is FQNEAQ. The CDR3 covers 15 residues. The V and J ends lost 5 bases and 0 bases, in that order; junction bases with no gene match: 3. The CDR3 loop is CASSPGQGSTDTQYF. The CDR3 nucleotides read TGTGCCAGCAGCCCTGGACAGGGGAGCACAGATACGCAGTATTTT.

The gene calls are TRBV6-6 and TRBJ2-1; D might be TRBD2 (6 bases). Germline CDR1 reads MNHNY; CDR2 reads SVGAGI (reference sequence). V lost 6 bases and J lost 2, with 17 bases in between. CDR3 size: 16 residues. This CDR3 is CASSLLGGITYNEQFF. CDR3 DNA: TGTGCCAGCAGCCTACTCGGCGGGATAACCTACAATGAGCAGTTCTTC.

The rearrangement joins TRBV12-3 or TRBV12-4 to TRBJ1-3; 12 nucleotides align to TRBD1. J gave up 4 bases and V 7 bases, and 5 bases lay outside the gene matches. This CDR3 comprises 15 residues. This CDR3 reads CASNPGTGGGNTIYF. The CDR3 region has the DNA TGTGCCAGCAACCCCGGGACAGGGGGCGGAAACACCATATATTTT.